The T cell receptor beta chain under discussion was sequenced for a study of control samples from healthy donors and cancer patients. The germline CDR1 and CDR2 sequences are SGHRS and YFSETQ. V gave up 7 bases and J gave up 6 bases; unmatched junction bases: 4. CDR3 size: 14 residues. The repertoire was sequenced with immunoSEQ multiplex PCR; TCRdb's copy has only in-frame clones and lacks some. Of around 89,000 clones in the sample, roughly four fifths are singletons; the top ten hold approximately 9.4%. The clonotype comes from a woman aged 55 to 70 in good health. The chain is built from TRBV5-1 and TRBJ2-2; 12 bases align to TRBD2. Sequencing input: blood. The CDR3 sequence is CASRLAGGSGELFF. CDR3 in DNA: TGCGCCAGCCGTCTAGCGGGAGGGTCCGGGGAGCTGTTTTTT.